The sequence of this T cell receptor (beta chain) was determined in a study of shared clonotypes between healthy human individuals. General observations from the study: The rarefaction results pointed to incomplete sorted-subset sequencing despite large depth.

The naive CD8 subset, CD45RO-negative cells positively selected for CCR7, excluded terminally differentiated effector memory CD45RA+ cells. A remark on this clone: Its antigen remains unidentified.

Per the germline V gene, CDR1 is SNHLY and CDR2 is FYNNEI. The CDR3 is 15 amino acids. Trimming pared 0 bases from V and 2 bases from J, leaving 11 bases between. The method was immunoSEQ multiplex PCR; TCRdb's version includes in-frame clones alone and lacks a portion of them. The sample lists roughly 1,800,000 clones, approximately 94% occurring once. The genes are TRBV2 and TRBJ2-7; the D is unclear. The clonotype originates from a man between 18 and 35 years old in good health. The specimen sequenced was naive CD8+ T cells sorted from blood. CDR3 loop: CASSEARHPTYEQYF. The DNA for the CDR3 is TGTGCCAGCAGTGAAGCCCGTCACCCCACCTACGAGCAGTACTTC. Full variable domain (remainder filled in from reference TRBV2 and TRBJ2-7): EPEVTQTPSHQVTQMGQEVILRCVPISNHLYFYWYRQILGQKVEFLVSFYNNEISEKSEIFDDQFSVERPDGSNFTLKIRSTKLEDSAMYFCASSEARHPTYEQYFGPGTRLTVT.